This T cell receptor beta chain was identified during a study of early T cells in non-severe SARS-CoV-2 infection. This CDR3 has 14 amino acids. Germline loops: CDR1 SGHRS, CDR2 YFSETQ. V lost 4 bases, J lost 6 bases, and 16 bases lay in between. This clonotype was seen ten or more times. TCRdb re-analysed the 5' RACE reads in MiXCR, keeping a single row per CDR3 protein. The data contain approximately 68,000 distinct CDR3 sequences, around 10% of them singletons. The receptor's source is an adult who was a healthcare worker with PCR-confirmed SARS-CoV-2 infection or an uninfected control (not recorded which). V and J are TRBV5-1 and TRBJ1-2; no definite D call. Specimen: whole blood, collected at baseline. Written as DNA, the CDR3 is TGCGCCAGCAGCAAGGTAAATTCGGTGGATGGCTACACCTTC. This codes for CASSKVNSVDGYTF.